This is a list of T cell receptor beta chains from one sample in a study of Ad26.COV2.S vaccination and SARS-CoV-2 variants. This table comes from immunoSEQ multiplex PCR, and its TCRdb copy is limited to in-frame clones, with some not included. Of about 350,000 clones in the sample, roughly 85% were seen once. The specimen was peripheral blood, collected in a trial of Ad26.COV2.S vaccine versus placebo. These receptors all stem from a person aged 18-65 years who received the Ad26.COV2.S COVID-19 vaccine or a placebo. The CDR3 runs from the conserved cysteine through the conserved F or W. Each record gives: CDR3 protein, V gene.

CDR3: CAISGAYEQYF
V: TRBV10-3

CDR3: CAWRTGLRETQYF
V: TRBV30

CDR3: CASSLDLTQQYF
V: TRBV5-1

CDR3: CASSLGPGTEAFF
V: TRBV12-3/TRBV12-4

CDR3: CASSSAPILAGTYEQYF
V: TRBV5-1

CDR3: CASSLDLRNTEAFF
V: TRBV11-2

CDR3: CAISESNNEQFF
V: TRBV10-3

CDR3: CASRRTRNTEAFF
V: TRBV6-5

CDR3: CASSSQVEVSGTTDTQYF
V: TRBV7-2

CDR3: CASGLFQGDTGELFF
V: TRBV6-5

CDR3: CAWSQVGANNQPQHF
V: TRBV30

CDR3: CASSRTAYEQYF
V: TRBV3-1/TRBV3-2

CDR3: CASSPGQAPVYRYTF
V: TRBV18

CDR3: CASSLWSGRSNEQFF
V: TRBV7-2

CDR3: CASSWRESTTNEKLFF
V: TRBV27